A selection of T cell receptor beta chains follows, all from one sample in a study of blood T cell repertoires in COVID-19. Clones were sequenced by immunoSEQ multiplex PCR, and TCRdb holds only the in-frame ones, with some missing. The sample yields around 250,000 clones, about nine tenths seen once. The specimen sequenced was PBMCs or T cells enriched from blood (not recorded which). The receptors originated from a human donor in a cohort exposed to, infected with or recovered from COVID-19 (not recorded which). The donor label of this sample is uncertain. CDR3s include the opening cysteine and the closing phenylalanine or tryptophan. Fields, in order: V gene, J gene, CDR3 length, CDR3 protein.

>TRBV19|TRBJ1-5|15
CASSFSGNSNQPQHF
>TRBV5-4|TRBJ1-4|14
CASSFQGPDEKLFF
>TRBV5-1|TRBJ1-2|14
CASSLGEEAYGYTF
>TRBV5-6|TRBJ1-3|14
CASRMGTYGNTIYF
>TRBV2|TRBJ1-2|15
CASSEQRGVSYGYTF
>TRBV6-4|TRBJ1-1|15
CASRPTPLGGTEAFF
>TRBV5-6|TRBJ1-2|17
CASIRLGWGGSNYGYTF
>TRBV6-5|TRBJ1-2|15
CASSKRTDLNYGYTF
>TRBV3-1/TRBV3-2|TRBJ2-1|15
CAAGTSGGLYGEQFF
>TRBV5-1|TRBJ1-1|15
CASSLDRGLYTEAFF